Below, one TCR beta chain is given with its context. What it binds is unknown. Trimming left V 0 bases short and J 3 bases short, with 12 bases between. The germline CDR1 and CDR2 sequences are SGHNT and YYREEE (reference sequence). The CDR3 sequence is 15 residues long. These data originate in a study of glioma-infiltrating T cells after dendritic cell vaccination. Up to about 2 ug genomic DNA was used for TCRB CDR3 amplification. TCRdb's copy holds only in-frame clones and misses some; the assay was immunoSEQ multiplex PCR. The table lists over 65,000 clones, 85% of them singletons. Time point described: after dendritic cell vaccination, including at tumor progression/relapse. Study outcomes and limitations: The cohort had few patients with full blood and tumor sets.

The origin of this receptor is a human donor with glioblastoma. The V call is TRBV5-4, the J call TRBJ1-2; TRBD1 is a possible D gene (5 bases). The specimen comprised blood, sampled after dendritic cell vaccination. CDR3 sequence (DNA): TGTGCCAGCAGCTTGGAGGCAGGGAAGGACTATGGCTACACCTTC. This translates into CASSLEAGKDYGYTF.